The 5 T cell receptor beta chains below all came from one sample that was sequenced in a study of cytomegalovirus exposure and HLA in healthy donors. Primers: 60 Vbeta forward and 13 Jbeta reverse. The table came from immunoSEQ multiplex PCR; TCRdb's copy has only in-frame clones and leaves some out. The sample has roughly 100,000 clones, about 69% seen once; the top ten hold about 4.3%. Sequenced input: PBMCs. Source of these receptors: a human donor in good health.

The chain couples TRBV7-7 to TRBJ2-7; D not certain. Looked up from germline, CDR1 is SSHAT and CDR2 is FNYEAQ (reference sequence). V lost 5 bases and J 3 bases, leaving 14 bases between the germline ends. The CDR3 extends over 14 amino acids. The CDR3 sequence is CASSPSAQSYEQYF. The CDR3 nucleotides read TGTGCCAGCAGCCCGTCGGCACAGAGCTACGAGCAGTACTTC.

The V call is TRBV5-1, the J call TRBJ2-1, with a weak D call TRBD1 (6 bases). CDR1 is SGHRS and CDR2 is YFSETQ in the germline V gene. This CDR3 spans 14 amino acids. Trimming stripped 4 bases from V and 3 bases from J, with 11 bases between. The DNA for the CDR3 is TGCGCCAGCAGCATACTACAGGGCTACAATGAGCAGTTCTTC. The encoded protein is CASSILQGYNEQFF.

This clone was seen a handful of times. The J gene is TRBJ2-1, the V gene TRBV5-6; TRBD2 matches 10 bases. This CDR3 has 16 amino acids. CDR1 is SGHDT, CDR2 YYEEEE, per germline. V shed 5 bases and J 9 bases; nucleotides not matched to a gene: 14. CDR3 sequence (DNA): TGTGCCAGCAGACGAGACCTAGCGGGAGTGGCAGGTGAGCAGTTCTTC. This encodes CASRRDLAGVAGEQFF.

With regard to this clone: This is likely a read error, given that the CDR3 carries no conserved phenylalanine or tryptophan at its end. The V call is TRBV4-2, the J call TRBJ1-2; TRBD1 might be the D (6 bases). The CDR3 sequence is 13 residues long. In germline, CDR1 is LGHNA, CDR2 YNFKEQ. V dropped 6 bases and J dropped 8 bases, with 16 bases sitting between them. CDR3 protein: CASRDSATGGYTL. As DNA, the CDR3 is TGTGCCAGCAGGGACTCAGCGACAGGAGGCTACACCCTC.

This chain connects TRBV7-3 to TRBJ2-3; D gene unclear. The CDR3 sequence is 12 residues long. Germline CDR1 SGHTA, CDR2 FQGTGA. Trimming took 3 bases from V and 9 from J, leaving 10 bases between them. This CDR3 is CASSFRSGTQYF. The CDR3 coding sequence is TGTGCCAGCAGCTTTCGAAGTGGCACGCAGTATTTT. The complete variable domain, with remaining parts taken from reference TRBV7-3 and TRBJ2-3, reads GAGVSQTPSNKVTEKGKYVELRCDPISGHTALYWYRQSLGQGPEFLIYFQGTGAADDSGLPNDRFFAVRPEGSVSTLKIQRTERGDSAVYLCASSFRSGTQYFGPGTRLTVL.